One sample yielded the 7 T cell receptor beta chains listed below, sequenced in a study of regulatory T cells in long-lasting Graves disease. For TCR beta, libraries came from iRepertoire HTBI primers and Arm-PCR of CDR3 regions. Via MiXCR, TCRdb re-called the multiplex PCR reads, giving one row per CDR3 protein. The sample shows about 470,000 distinct CDR3 sequences, roughly a fifth of them seen only once. Sample time point: persistent/refractory GD, antithyroid drugs over 5 years with positive TRAb. Extracted PBMC RNA gave rise to the TCR library. This material consisted of peripheral blood mononuclear cells (PBMCs), taken when the disease was refractory, from a patient treated with antithyroid drugs. These receptors came from a female donor with Graves disease.

A note on this clonotype: The junction does not match germline at one end; this may be a read error. The V and J genes are TRBV19 and TRBJ1-1, with D hard to call. Per the germline V gene, CDR1 is LNHDA and CDR2 is SQIVND (reference sequence). There are 13 residues in the CDR3. The CDR3 here is CVSSIVRNTEAFF. The CDR3 DNA sequence: TGTGTCAGTAGTATAGTCAGGAACACTGAAGCTTTCTTT. Full variable domain (missing parts from reference TRBV19 and TRBJ1-1): DGGITQSPKYLFRKEGQNVTLSCEQNLNHDAMYWYRQDPGQGLRLIYYSQIVNDFQKGDIAEGYSVSREKKESFPLTVTSAQKNPTAFYLCVSSIVRNTEAFFGQGTRLTVV.

This clonotype was found many times. The CDR3: CSARYPLEGDEQYF. CDR3 in DNA: TGCAGTGCTAGATATCCCCTGGAGGGCGACGAGCAGTACTTC. J is TRBJ2-7 and V is TRBV20-1, with D possibly matching TRBD2 (6 bases). Germline V gene lookup returns CDR1 DFQATT and CDR2 SNEGSKA (reference sequence). V shed 2 bases and J shed 5 bases, with 16 bases lying between them. This CDR3 is 14 amino acids long.

This clonotype was picked up a small number of times. This chain uses TRBV5-1 with TRBJ2-7; D is unresolved. V gave up 1 base and J gave up 3 bases, with 8 bases separating them. CDR3 size: 13 residues. Germline CDR1 is SGHRS and CDR2 is YFSETQ. CDR3 sequence reads: CASSLYSGYEQYF. In DNA form, the CDR3 reads TGCGCCAGCAGCTTGTACAGTGGCTACGAGCAGTACTTC.

This clonotype was recorded at least ten times. The rearrangement uses TRBV12-3 or TRBV12-4 and TRBJ1-2; D not resolved. V was clipped by 6 bases and J by 1 base, with 12 bases between them. The CDR3 is 14 residues long. The CDR3 DNA is TGTGCCAGCAGCGACGGTTACGTTAACTATGGCTACACCTTC. Translated, it gives CASSDGYVNYGYTF.

This clonotype has more than one count but fewer than ten. In DNA form, the CDR3 reads TGTGCCAGCAGCCCAGGAGAGGGACATGGGGGCAAGAACACTGAAGCTTTCTTT. Its protein is CASSPGEGHGGKNTEAFF. The rearrangement joins TRBV6-1 to TRBJ1-1; weak D call: TRBD1 (6 bases). The CDR3 sequence is 18 residues long. V lost 6 bases and J lost 1, with 24 bases in between. CDR1 and CDR2 (germline): MNHNS, SASEGT.

The sample holds a few counts of this clonotype. The V and J genes are TRBV28 and TRBJ2-6, with D possibly being TRBD2 (6 bases). CDR3 length equals 17 residues. V lost 5 bases and J lost 1, with 15 bases in between. CDR1 and CDR2 (germline): MDHEN, SYDVKM. The CDR3 sequence: CASSPGFAGSGANVLTF. CDR3 DNA: TGTGCCAGCAGTCCCGGATTCGCGGGGTCTGGGGCCAACGTCCTGACTTTC.

This clonotype was recorded many times. The rearrangement joins TRBV7-8 to TRBJ2-7; 8 bases line up with TRBD1. Germline CDR1 SGHVS, CDR2 FQNEAQ. This CDR3 has 15 residues. With V trimmed by 5 bases and J by 0 bases, 6 bases remained unmatched. The CDR3 is CASSPLTGGSYEQYF. The CDR3 DNA sequence: TGTGCCAGCAGCCCTCTCACAGGGGGCTCCTACGAGCAGTACTTC.